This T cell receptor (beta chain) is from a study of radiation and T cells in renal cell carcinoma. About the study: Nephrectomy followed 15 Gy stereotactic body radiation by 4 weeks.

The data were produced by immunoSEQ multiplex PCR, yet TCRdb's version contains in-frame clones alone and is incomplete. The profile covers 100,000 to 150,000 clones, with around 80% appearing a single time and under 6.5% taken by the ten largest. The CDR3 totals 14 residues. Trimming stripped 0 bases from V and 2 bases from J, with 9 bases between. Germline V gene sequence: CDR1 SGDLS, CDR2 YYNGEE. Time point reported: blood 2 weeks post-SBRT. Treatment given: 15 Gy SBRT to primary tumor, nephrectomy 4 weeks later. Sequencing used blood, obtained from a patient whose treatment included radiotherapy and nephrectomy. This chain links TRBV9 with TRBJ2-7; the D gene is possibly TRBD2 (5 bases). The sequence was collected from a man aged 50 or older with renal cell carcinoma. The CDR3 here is CASSVDWGAYEQYF. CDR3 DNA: TGTGCCAGCAGCGTAGATTGGGGAGCCTACGAGCAGTACTTC.